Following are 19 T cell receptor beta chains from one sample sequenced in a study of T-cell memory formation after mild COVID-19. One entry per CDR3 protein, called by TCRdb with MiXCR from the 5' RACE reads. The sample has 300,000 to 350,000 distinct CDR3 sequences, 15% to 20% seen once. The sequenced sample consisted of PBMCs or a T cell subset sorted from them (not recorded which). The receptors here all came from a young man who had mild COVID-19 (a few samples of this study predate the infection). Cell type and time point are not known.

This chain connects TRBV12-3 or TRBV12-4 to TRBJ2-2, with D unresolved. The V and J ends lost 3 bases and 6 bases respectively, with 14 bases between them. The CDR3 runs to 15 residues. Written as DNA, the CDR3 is TGTGCCAGCAGTTTTCGGCTAGGGTTCTCCGGGGAGCTGTTTTTT. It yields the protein CASSFRLGFSGELFF.

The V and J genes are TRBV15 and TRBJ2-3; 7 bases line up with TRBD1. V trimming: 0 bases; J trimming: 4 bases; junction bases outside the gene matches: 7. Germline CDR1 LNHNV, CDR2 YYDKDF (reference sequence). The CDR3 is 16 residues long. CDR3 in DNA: TGTGCCACCAGCAGAGATCCTCGCCAGGGGGCAGATACGCAGTATTTT. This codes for CATSRDPRQGADTQYF.

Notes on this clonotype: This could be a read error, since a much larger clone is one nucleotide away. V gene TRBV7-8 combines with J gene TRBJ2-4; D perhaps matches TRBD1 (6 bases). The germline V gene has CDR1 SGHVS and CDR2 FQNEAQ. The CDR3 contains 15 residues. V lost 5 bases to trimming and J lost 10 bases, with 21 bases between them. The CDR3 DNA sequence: TGTGCCAGCAGCCCTCAAACAGGGTCGGTGGAAATTCAGTACTTC. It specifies CASSPQTGSVEIQYF. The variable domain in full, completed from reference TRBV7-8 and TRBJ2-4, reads GAGVSQSPRYKVAKRGQDVALRCDPISGHVSLFWYQQALGQGPEFLTYFQNEAQLDKSGLPSDRFFAERPEGSVSTLKIQRTQQEDSAVYLCASSPQTGSVEIQYFGAGTRLSVL.

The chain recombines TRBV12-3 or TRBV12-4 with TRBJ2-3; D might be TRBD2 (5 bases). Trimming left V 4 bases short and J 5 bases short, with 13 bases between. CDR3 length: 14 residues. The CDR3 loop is CASSYLRAEDTQYF. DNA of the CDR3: TGTGCCAGCAGTTATCTGCGGGCGGAAGATACGCAGTATTTT.

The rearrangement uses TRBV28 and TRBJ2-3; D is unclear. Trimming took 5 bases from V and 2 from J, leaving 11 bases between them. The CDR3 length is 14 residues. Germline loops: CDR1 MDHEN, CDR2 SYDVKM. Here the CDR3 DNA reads TGTGCCAGCAGTCGCTCCGTCGCCACAGATACGCAGTATTTT. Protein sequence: CASSRSVATDTQYF. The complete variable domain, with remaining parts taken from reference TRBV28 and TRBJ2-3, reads DVKVTQSSRYLVKRTGEKVFLECVQDMDHENMFWYRQDPGLGLRLIYFSYDVKMKEKGDIPEGYSVSREKKERFSLILESASTNQTSMYLCASSRSVATDTQYFGPGTRLTVL.

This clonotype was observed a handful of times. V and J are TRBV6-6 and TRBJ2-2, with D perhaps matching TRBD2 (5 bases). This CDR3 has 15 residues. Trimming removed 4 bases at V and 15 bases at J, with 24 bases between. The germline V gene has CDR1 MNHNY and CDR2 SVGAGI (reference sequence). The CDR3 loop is CASSLRTAILGSLFF. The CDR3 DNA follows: TGTGCCAGCAGTTTAAGAACAGCGATCTTGGGGAGCTTGTTTTTT.

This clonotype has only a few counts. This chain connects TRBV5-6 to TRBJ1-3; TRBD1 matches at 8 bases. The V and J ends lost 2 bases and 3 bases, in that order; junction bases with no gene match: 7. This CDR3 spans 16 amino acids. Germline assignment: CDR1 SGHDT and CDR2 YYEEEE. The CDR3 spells CASSFWTGNIGNTIYF. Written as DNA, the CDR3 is TGTGCCAGCAGCTTTTGGACAGGGAATATTGGAAACACCATATATTTT.

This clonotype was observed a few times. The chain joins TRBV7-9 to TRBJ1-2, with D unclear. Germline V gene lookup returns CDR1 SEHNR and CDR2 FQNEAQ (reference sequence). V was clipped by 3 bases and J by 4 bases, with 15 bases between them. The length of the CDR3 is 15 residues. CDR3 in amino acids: CASSLVGLPGYGYTF. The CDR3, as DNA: TGTGCCAGCAGCTTGGTGGGTCTACCGGGCTATGGCTACACCTTC.

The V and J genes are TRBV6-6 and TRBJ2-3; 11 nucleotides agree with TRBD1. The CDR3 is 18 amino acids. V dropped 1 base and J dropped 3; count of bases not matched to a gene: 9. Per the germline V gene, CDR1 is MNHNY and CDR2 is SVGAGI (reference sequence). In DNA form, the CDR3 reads TGTGCCAGCAGTTACTGGCGCTTGGGGGACAGGGGGACAGATACGCAGTATTTT. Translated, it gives CASSYWRLGDRGTDTQYF.

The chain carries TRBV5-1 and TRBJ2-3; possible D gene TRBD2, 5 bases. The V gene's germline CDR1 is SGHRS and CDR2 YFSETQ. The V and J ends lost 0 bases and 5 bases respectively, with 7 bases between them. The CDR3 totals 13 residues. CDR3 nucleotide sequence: TGCGCCAGCAGCTTGGACGGGGTAGATACGCAGTATTTT. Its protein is CASSLDGVDTQYF.

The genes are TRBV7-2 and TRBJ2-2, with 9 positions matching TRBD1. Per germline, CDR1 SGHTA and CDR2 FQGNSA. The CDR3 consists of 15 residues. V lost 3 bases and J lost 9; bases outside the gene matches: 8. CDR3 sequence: CASSLSQGAGRELFF. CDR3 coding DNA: TGTGCCAGCAGCTTGTCACAGGGGGCTGGAAGGGAGCTGTTTTTT.

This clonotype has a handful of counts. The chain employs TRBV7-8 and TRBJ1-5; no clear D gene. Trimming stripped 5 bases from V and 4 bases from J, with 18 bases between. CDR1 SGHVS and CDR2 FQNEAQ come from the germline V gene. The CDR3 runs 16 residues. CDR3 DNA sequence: TGTGCCAGCAGCAAACTTACCGGAGGAGCTAATCAGCCCCAGCATTTT. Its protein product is CASSKLTGGANQPQHF. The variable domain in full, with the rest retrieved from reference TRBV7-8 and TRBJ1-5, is GAGVSQSPRYKVAKRGQDVALRCDPISGHVSLFWYQQALGQGPEFLTYFQNEAQLDKSGLPSDRFFAERPEGSVSTLKIQRTQQEDSAVYLCASSKLTGGANQPQHFGDGTRLSIL.

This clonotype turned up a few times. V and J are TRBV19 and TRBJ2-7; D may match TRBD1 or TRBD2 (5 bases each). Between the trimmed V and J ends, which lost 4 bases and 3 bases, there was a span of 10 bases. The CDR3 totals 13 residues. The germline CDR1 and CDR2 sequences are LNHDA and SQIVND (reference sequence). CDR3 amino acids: CASSRDRDYEQYF. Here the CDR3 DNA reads TGTGCCAGTAGTAGGGACCGGGACTACGAGCAGTACTTC. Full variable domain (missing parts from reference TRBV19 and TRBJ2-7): DGGITQSPKYLFRKEGQNVTLSCEQNLNHDAMYWYRQDPGQGLRLIYYSQIVNDFQKGDIAEGYSVSREKKESFPLTVTSAQKNPTAFYLCASSRDRDYEQYFGPGTRLTVT.

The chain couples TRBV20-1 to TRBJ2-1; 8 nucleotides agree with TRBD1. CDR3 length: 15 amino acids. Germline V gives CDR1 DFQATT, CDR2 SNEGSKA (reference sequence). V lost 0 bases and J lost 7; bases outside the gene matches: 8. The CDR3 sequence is CSARDKTGAGNEQFF. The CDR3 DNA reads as TGCAGTGCTAGAGACAAGACAGGGGCCGGGAATGAGCAGTTCTTC.

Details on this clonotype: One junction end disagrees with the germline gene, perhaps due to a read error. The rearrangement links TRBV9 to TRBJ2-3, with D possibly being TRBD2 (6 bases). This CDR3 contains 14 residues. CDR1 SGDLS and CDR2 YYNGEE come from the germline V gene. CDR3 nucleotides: TGTGCCAGCAGCGTAACCCGGGGCGGGGATACGAAGTATTTT. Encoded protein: CASSVTRGGDTKYF.

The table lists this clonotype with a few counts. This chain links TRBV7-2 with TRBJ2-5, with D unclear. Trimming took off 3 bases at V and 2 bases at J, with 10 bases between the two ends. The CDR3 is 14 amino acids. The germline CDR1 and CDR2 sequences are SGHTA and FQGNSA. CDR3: CASSLSALQETQYF. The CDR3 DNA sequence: TGTGCCAGCAGCTTGTCGGCCCTTCAAGAGACCCAGTACTTC. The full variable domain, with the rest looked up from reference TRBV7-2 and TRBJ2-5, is GAGVSQSPSNKVTEKGKDVELRCDPISGHTALYWYRQSLGQGLEFLIYFQGNSAPDKSGLPSDRFSAERTGGSVSTLTIQRTQQEDSAVYLCASSLSALQETQYFGPGTRLLVL.

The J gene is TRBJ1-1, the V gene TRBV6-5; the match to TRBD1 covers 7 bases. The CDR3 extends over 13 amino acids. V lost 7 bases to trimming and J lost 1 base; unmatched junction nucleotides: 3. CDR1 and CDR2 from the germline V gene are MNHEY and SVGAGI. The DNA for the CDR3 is TGTGCCAGCACCCGGGACAGGAACACTGAAGCTTTCTTT. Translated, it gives CASTRDRNTEAFF.

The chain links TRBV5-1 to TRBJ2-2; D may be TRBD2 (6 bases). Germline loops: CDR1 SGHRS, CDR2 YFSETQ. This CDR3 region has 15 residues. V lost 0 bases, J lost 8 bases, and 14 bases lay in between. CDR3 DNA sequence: TGCGCCAGCAGCTTGGACATAGGAGGGTTGGGGGAGCTGTTTTTT. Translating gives CASSLDIGGLGELFF.

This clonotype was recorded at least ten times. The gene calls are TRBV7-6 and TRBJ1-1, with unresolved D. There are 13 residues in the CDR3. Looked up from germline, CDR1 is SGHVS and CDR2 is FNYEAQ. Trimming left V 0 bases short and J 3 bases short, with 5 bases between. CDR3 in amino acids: CASSLALDTEAFF. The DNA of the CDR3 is TGTGCCAGCAGCTTAGCTCTGGACACTGAAGCTTTCTTT.